The clone carrying this T cell receptor beta chain was detected only a few times. These data belong to a study of blood T cell repertoires in COVID-19. Study-wide context: COVID-19 samples from acute and convalescent phases originated in the United States, Italy and Spain.

Germline CDR1 and CDR2: ENHRY and SYGVKD. The CDR3 length is 17 residues. The V and J ends lost 4 bases and 4 bases, in that order; junction bases with no gene match: 11. In the original processing: Amplification of reference gene primers provided the estimated nucleated cell counts. Generated by immunoSEQ multiplex PCR, the TCRdb table keeps only in-frame clones and is missing some. That table gives V, J and clone size, and the DNA gave D and trimming. Of around 250,000 clones listed, about 88% are singletons. The TCR originated in a man aged 25 to 40 with acute COVID-19. The sequencing sample was made of PBMCs or T cells enriched from blood (not recorded which). This chain connects TRBV10-3 to TRBJ1-5; TRBD1 agrees at 9 bases. The CDR3 region is CAISGELGQGLNQPQHF. In nucleotides, the CDR3 is TGTGCCATCAGTGGGGAGTTGGGACAGGGCCTGAATCAGCCCCAGCATTTT.